This is a list of T cell receptor beta chains from one sample in a study of regulatory T cells in long-lasting Graves disease. TCRdb re-called the multiplex PCR reads through MiXCR, storing one row per CDR3 protein. The sample has approximately 490,000 distinct CDR3 sequences; around 15% are singletons. The sample also formed part of further work on T cells in Graves' hyperthyroidism and ophthalmopathy.

Source: peripheral blood mononuclear cells (PBMCs), taken at new diagnosis, from a patient treated with antithyroid drugs. The receptors stem from a man aged 35 to 55 with Graves disease. The CDR3 runs from the conserved cysteine through the conserved F or W. Fields, in order: V gene, D gene, J gene, clone size, CDR3 protein, CDR3 DNA. D genes are given only for firm matches. Clone size, where shown, is once, few, many, or a class for clones that have expanded.

V: TRBV28
D: TRBD1
J: TRBJ2-1
size: few
CDR3: CASSRDRGGNEQFF
DNA: TGTGCCAGCAGCCGGGACAGGGGGGGCAATGAGCAGTTCTTC

V: TRBV6-2/TRBV6-3
D: TRBD1
J: TRBJ1-6
size: many
CDR3: CASSETGDLSPLHF
DNA: TGTGCCAGCAGTGAGACAGGGGACCTTTCACCCCTCCACTTT

V: TRBV28
D: TRBD1
J: TRBJ1-1
size: many
CDR3: CASSSLRVYRGSVVNTEAFF
DNA: TGTGCCAGCAGTTCCCTTCGGGTTTACAGGGGCAGTGTGGTGAACACTGAAGCTTTCTTT

V: TRBV28
D: NA
J: TRBJ2-7
size: few
CDR3: CASSSPVGLSSYEQYF
DNA: TGTGCCAGCAGTTCCCCTGTGGGTTTGAGCTCCTACGAGCAGTACTTC

V: TRBV5-4
D: NA
J: TRBJ2-2
size: NA
CDR3: CASSLGFNTGELFF
DNA: TGTGCCAGCAGCTTGGGATTTAACACCGGGGAGCTGTTTTTT

V: TRBV20-1
D: TRBD1
J: TRBJ2-3
size: many
CDR3: CSAEPGQGRPDTQYF
DNA: TGCAGTGCGGAACCGGGACAGGGCAGGCCAGATACGCAGTATTTT

V: TRBV6-1
D: TRBD2
J: TRBJ2-3
size: many
CDR3: CASSLAGALADTQYF
DNA: TGTGCCAGCAGTCTAGCGGGAGCTTTGGCAGATACGCAGTATTTT

V: TRBV12-5
D: NA
J: TRBJ1-4
size: many
CDR3: CASGLVGTGSNEKLFF
DNA: TGTGCTAGTGGTTTGGTAGGAACAGGGTCTAATGAAAAACTGTTTTTT

V: TRBV12-3/TRBV12-4
D: NA
J: TRBJ2-1
size: many
CDR3: CASSRTTGGLRREQFF
DNA: TGTGCCAGCAGTCGAACGACTGGGGGGTTACGAAGGGAGCAGTTCTTC

V: TRBV11-2
D: NA
J: TRBJ2-7
size: many
CDR3: CASSPRGGYHEQYF
DNA: TGTGCCAGCAGCCCGAGAGGGGGGTACCACGAGCAGTACTTC

V: TRBV20-1
D: TRBD2
J: TRBJ2-1
size: once
CDR3: CSARDWTSADEQFF
DNA: TGCAGTGCTAGAGATTGGACTAGCGCCGATGAGCAGTTCTTC

V: TRBV12-3/TRBV12-4
D: TRBD1
J: TRBJ1-2
size: NA
CDR3: CASSTTGFRGYTF
DNA: TGTGCCAGCAGTACGACAGGGTTTAGGGGCTACACCTTC

V: TRBV30
D: NA
J: TRBJ1-3
size: few
CDR3: CAWSRSSGNTIYF
DNA: TGTGCCTGGAGTAGAAGCTCTGGAAACACCATATATTTT

V: TRBV4-1
D: NA
J: TRBJ1-1
size: few
CDR3: CASSALPDIMNTEAFF
DNA: TGCGCCAGCAGCGCCCTCCCGGATATTATGAACACTGAAGCTTTCTTT

V: TRBV28
D: NA
J: TRBJ2-7
size: many
CDR3: CASSLVLGGAYEQYF
DNA: TGTGCCAGCAGTTTAGTATTGGGTGGGGCCTACGAGCAGTACTTC

V: TRBV11-2
D: TRBD1
J: TRBJ1-1
size: once
CDR3: CASRTLQGMNTEAFF
DNA: TGTGCCAGCAGGACCCTACAGGGGATGAACACTGAAGCTTTCTTT

V: TRBV20-1
D: NA
J: TRBJ2-7
size: NA
CDR3: CSASGPGEQYF
DNA: TGCAGTGCCTCCGGCCCGGGGGAGCAGTACTTC

V: TRBV28
D: NA
J: TRBJ1-5
size: many
CDR3: CASSPGGSNQPQHF
DNA: TGTGCCAGCAGTCCCGGGGGGAGCAATCAGCCCCAGCATTTT

V: TRBV30
D: TRBD1
J: TRBJ1-1
size: many
CDR3: CAWSMYLDRGTRIDTEAFF
DNA: TGTGCCTGGAGTATGTATCTGGACAGGGGCACCCGGATAGACACTGAAGCTTTCTTT

V: TRBV29-1
D: NA
J: TRBJ2-7
size: NA
CDR3: CSVVRGGVYEQYF
DNA: TGCAGCGTTGTCAGGGGAGGGGTCTACGAGCAGTACTTC

V: TRBV19
D: TRBD2
J: TRBJ2-7
size: few
CDR3: CASRFSSGSYEQYF
DNA: TGTGCCAGTAGATTTTCTAGCGGGAGTTACGAGCAGTACTTC

V: TRBV10-1
D: TRBD1
J: TRBJ2-2
size: NA
CDR3: CASSLTGLGELFF
DNA: TGCGCCAGCAGCCTGACAGGGCTCGGGGAGCTGTTTTTT

V: TRBV10-3
D: TRBD1
J: TRBJ2-5
size: few
CDR3: CAISGGQGRETQYF
DNA: TGTGCCATCAGTGGGGGACAGGGACGCGAGACCCAGTACTTC

V: TRBV2
D: NA
J: TRBJ1-6
size: NA
CDR3: CASTRHGTYNSPLHF
DNA: TGTGCCAGCACCCGACATGGGACCTATAATTCACCCCTCCACTTT